This TCR beta chain was identified during a study of blood T cell repertoires in COVID-19. Study in general: Nucleic acid was either cDNA or gDNA, and it came from T cells, B-cell-depleted T cells, or PBMCs.

Produced via immunoSEQ multiplex PCR; TCRdb's table is partial and in-frame only. The sample records around 190,000 clones, about 85% being singletons. This CDR3 spans 16 amino acids. Germline V lookup: CDR1 LGHDT, CDR2 YNNKEL (reference sequence). Trimming shortened V by 5 bases and J by 6 bases, and 22 bases separated the two germline ends. This receptor was identified in a woman in her fifties or sixties with acute or convalescent COVID-19. This rearrangement joins TRBV3-1 (or the pseudogene TRBV3-2) to TRBJ1-2, with a tentative D call TRBD1 (5 bases). Sequenced: peripheral blood. CDR3 bases: TGTGCCAGCAGCTCCACGCGGGGCCCCATCGGGAATGGCTACACCTTC. Protein: CASSSTRGPIGNGYTF.